This T cell receptor beta chain was recovered during a study of cytomegalovirus exposure and HLA in healthy donors. The CDR3 is 15 amino acids. Per germline, CDR1 MNHEY and CDR2 SMNVEV (reference sequence). Between the trimmed V and J ends, which lost 5 bases and 2 bases, there was a span of 15 bases. Vbeta (60) and Jbeta (13) primers were used in the PCR. The protocol was immunoSEQ multiplex PCR, while the TCRdb copy is restricted to in-frame clones and leaves out a portion. The listing records approximately 110,000 clones. Remarks on this clone: Its antigen is as yet unknown.

Study findings and constraints: Specific recognition of CMV antigens was confirmed in vitro for a few chains (all CMV-associated). Investigators reported 164 TCR beta chains as tied to cytomegalovirus. In a later analysis, most CMV-associated TCR beta chains appeared HLA-restricted.

This TCR came from a man in his thirties or forties in good health and CMV-seronegative. The sample taken for sequencing was PBMCs. The rearrangement links TRBV27 to TRBJ1-2; maybe TRBD1 (6 bases). The CDR3 protein is CASSPARTENYGYTF. Here the CDR3 DNA reads TGTGCCAGCAGTCCCGCCCGGACAGAGAACTATGGCTACACCTTC.